Described below is a single TCR beta chain sequence and its context. Antigen: not known. The sample comes from a study of a mutant IDH1 vaccine in newly diagnosed glioma. About the study: Investigators started vaccination 4-6 weeks after radiotherapy alone, or with temozolomide cycles.

The time point was: week 11, during vaccination. Every vaccination contained 300 ug of the mutant IDH1 20-mer peptide and was paired with topical imiquimod. New WHO grade 3 or 4 astrocytomas that were IDH1-mutant and ATRX-lost occurred in the donors. Overall study findings and caveats: Variations in leading peripheral T cell clonotypes appeared to have no connection with pseudoprogression.

Produced via immunoSEQ multiplex PCR; TCRdb's table is partial and in-frame only. There are roughly 62,000 clones in the sample; 89% occur only once, and 1.9% lies in the top ten. The germline CDR1 and CDR2 sequences are SGHRS and YFSETQ. V trimming: 4 bases; J trimming: 4 bases; junction bases outside the gene matches: 7. The CDR3 has 15 amino acids. The sequence was obtained from a man in his forties or fifties with glioma. The sample was PBMCs, taken from a glioma patient whose treatment included an IDH1 peptide vaccine. The chain combines TRBV5-1 with TRBJ1-2, with 10 bases that match TRBD1. The chain's CDR3 is CASSPATGGGYGYTF. CDR3 sequence (DNA): TGCGCCAGCAGCCCCGCGACAGGGGGCGGCTATGGCTACACCTTC.